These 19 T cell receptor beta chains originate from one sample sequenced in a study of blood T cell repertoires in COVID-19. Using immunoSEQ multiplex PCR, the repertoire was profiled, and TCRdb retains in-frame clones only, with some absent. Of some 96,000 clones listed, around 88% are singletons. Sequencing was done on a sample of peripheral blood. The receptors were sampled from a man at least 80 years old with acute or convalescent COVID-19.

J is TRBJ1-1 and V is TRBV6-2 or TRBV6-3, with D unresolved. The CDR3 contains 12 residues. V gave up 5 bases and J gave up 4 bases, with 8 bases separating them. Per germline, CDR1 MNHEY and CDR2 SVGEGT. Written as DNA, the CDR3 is TGTGCCAGCAGTCTTGGAGTCACTGAAGCTTTCTTT. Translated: CASSLGVTEAFF.

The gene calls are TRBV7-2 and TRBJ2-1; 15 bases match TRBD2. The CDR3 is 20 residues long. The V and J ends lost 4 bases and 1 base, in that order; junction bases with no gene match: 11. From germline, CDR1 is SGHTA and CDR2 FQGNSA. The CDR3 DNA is TGTGCCAGCAGCTCAGCCGTAGGGACTAGCGGGAGGATTTCCTACAATGAGCAGTTCTTC. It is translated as CASSSAVGTSGRISYNEQFF.

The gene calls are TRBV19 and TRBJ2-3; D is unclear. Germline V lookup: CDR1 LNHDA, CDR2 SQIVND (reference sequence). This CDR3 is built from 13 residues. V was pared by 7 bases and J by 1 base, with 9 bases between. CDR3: CASIGLGTDTQYF. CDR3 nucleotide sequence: TGTGCCAGTATCGGTCTGGGCACAGATACGCAGTATTTT.

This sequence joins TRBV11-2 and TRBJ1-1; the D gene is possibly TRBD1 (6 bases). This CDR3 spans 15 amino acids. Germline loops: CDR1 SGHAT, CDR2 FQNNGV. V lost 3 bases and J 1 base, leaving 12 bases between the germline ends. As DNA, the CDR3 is TGTGCCAGCAGCTTTGAAGGGGGTAAGAACACTGAAGCTTTCTTT. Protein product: CASSFEGGKNTEAFF.

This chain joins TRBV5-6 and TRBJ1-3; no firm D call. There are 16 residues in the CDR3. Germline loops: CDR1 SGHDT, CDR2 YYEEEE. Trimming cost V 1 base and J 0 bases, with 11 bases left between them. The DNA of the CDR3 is TGTGCCAGCAGCTTGTACCCCACCAGCTCTGGAAACACCATATATTTT. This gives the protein CASSLYPTSSGNTIYF.

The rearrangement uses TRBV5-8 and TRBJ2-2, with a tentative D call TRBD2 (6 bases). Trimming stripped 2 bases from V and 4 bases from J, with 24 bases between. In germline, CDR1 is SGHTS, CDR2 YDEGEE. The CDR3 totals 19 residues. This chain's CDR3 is CASSLGFGGRRDLTGELFF. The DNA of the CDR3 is TGTGCCAGCAGCTTAGGTTTCGGTGGTCGGCGGGATCTCACCGGGGAGCTGTTTTTT.

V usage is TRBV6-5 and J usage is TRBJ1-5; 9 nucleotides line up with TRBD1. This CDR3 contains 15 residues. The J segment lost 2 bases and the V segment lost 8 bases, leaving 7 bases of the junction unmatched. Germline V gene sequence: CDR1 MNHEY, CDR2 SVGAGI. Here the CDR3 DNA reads TGTGCCAGCGGGCAGGGACAGGGCGGCAATCAGCCCCAGCATTTT. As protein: CASGQGQGGNQPQHF.

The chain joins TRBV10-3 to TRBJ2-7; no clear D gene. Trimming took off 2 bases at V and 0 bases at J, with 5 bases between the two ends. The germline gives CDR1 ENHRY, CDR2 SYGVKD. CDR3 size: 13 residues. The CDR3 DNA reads TGTGCCATCAGTGAGCTGTCCTCCTACGAGCAGTACTTC. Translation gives CAISELSSYEQYF.

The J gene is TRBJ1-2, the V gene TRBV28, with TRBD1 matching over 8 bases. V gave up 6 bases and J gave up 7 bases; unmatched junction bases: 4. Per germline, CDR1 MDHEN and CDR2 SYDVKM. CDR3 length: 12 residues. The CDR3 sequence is CASSRDRGGYTF. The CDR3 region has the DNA TGTGCCAGCAGCCGCGACAGGGGTGGCTACACCTTC.

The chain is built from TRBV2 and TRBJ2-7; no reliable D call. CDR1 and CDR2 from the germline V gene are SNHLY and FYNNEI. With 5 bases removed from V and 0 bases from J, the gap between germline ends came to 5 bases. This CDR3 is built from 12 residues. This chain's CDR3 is CASSPSSYEQYF. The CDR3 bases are TGTGCCAGCAGTCCTTCCTCCTACGAGCAGTACTTC.

CDR3 loop: CASSLGDRRNYGYTF. CDR3 DNA sequence: TGTGCCAGCAGCTTAGGGGACAGACGGAACTATGGCTACACCTTC. The genes are TRBV7-9 and TRBJ1-2; 7 bases agree with TRBD1. The V and J ends lost 1 base and 2 bases, in that order; junction bases with no gene match: 4. CDR3 length: 15 residues. Per the germline V gene, CDR1 is SEHNR and CDR2 is FQNEAQ (reference sequence).

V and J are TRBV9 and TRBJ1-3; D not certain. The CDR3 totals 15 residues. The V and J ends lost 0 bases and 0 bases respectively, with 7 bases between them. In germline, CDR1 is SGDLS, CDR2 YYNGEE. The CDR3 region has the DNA TGTGCCAGCAGCGTAGAGAGTTCCTCTGGAAACACCATATATTTT. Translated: CASSVESSSGNTIYF.

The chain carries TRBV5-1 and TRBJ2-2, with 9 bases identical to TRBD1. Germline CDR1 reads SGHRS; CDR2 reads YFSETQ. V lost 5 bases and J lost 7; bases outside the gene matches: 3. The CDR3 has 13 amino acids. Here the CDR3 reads CASRQGANGELFF. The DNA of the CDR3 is TGCGCCAGCAGACAGGGGGCTAACGGGGAGCTGTTTTTT.

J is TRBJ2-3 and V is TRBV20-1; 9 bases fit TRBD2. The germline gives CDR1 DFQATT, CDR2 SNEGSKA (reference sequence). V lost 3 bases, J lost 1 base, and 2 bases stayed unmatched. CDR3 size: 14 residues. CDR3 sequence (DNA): TGCAGTGCTAGTGCGGGAGGGCGCACAGATACGCAGTATTTT. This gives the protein CSASAGGRTDTQYF.

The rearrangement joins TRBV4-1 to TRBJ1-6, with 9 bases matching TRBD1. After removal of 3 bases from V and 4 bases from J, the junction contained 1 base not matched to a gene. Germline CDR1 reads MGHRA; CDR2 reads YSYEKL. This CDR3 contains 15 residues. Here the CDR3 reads CASSQGTGYNSPLHF. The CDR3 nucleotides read TGCGCCAGCAGCCAGGGGACAGGGTATAATTCACCCCTCCACTTT.

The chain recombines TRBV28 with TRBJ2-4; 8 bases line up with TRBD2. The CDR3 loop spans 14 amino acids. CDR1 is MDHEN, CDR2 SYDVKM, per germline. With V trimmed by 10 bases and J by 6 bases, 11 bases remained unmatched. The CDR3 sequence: CAIRGSGEGNIQYF. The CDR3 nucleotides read TGTGCCATCCGGGGTAGCGGGGAAGGAAACATTCAGTACTTC.

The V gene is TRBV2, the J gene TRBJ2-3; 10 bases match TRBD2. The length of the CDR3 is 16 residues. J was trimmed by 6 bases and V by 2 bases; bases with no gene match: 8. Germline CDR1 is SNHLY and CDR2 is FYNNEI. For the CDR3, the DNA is TGTGCCAGCAGTGAAAGGAGCGGGAGGGCCATCGATACGCAGTATTTT. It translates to CASSERSGRAIDTQYF.

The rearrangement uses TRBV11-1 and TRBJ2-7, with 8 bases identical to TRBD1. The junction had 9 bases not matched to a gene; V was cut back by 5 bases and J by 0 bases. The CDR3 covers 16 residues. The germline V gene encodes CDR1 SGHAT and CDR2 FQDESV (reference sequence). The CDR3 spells CASSASSTGASYEQYF. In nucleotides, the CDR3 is TGTGCCAGCAGCGCATCCTCGACAGGGGCCTCCTACGAGCAGTACTTC.

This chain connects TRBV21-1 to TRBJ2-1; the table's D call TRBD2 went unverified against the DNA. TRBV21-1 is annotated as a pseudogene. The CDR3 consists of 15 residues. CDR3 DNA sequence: TGTGCCAGCACCCCCCGACGGGAACTCTACAATGAGCAGTTCTTC. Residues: CASTPRRELYNEQFF.